The entry below describes one TCR beta chain. What it recognizes is unknown. Amplification of TCR beta CDR3 regions was performed using RNA transcripts as template. The TCR CDR3 first-round RT-PCR relied on the HTBI primer set. One entry per CDR3 protein, called by TCRdb with MiXCR from the multiplex PCR reads. This sample has about 270,000 distinct CDR3 sequences; about 15% occur once, and the top ten carry more than 30%. This sample stems from a study of T cells in Graves' hyperthyroidism and ophthalmopathy. Looking at the study overall: Once the initial diagnosis was made, peripheral blood was obtained before any treatment.

Notes on the study in general: The blood repertoire included most of the expanded thyroid clonotypes above 0.001.

CDR3 length equals 16 residues. V lost 4 bases, J lost 2 bases, and 7 bases stayed unmatched. Germline assignment: CDR1 SEHNR and CDR2 FQNEAQ (reference sequence). Clinicians diagnosed patients from clinical symptoms, serum thyroxine and TRAb, thyroid ultrasound and orbital computed tomography. The source of the PBMCs was approximately 10 ml of fresh peripheral blood. The sequencing input was blood. The chain is built from TRBV7-9 and TRBJ1-5; TRBD1 aligns across 8 bases. The receptor comes from a woman between 50 and 59 years old with Graves' hyperthyroidism that later progressed to Graves' ophthalmopathy. The CDR3 here is CASSSHDRGGNQPQHF. In DNA, the CDR3 is TGTGCCAGCAGCTCTCACGACAGGGGCGGCAATCAGCCCCAGCATTTT.